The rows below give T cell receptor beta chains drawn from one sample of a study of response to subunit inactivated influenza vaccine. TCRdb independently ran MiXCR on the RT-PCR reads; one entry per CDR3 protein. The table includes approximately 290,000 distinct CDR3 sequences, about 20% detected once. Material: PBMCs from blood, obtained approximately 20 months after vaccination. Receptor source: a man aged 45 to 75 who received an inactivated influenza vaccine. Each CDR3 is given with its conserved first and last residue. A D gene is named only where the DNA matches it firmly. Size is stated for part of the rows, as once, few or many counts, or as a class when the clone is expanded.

CSARPTGVGTEAFF TGCAGTGCTAGACCTACAGGGGTTGGAACTGAAGCTTTCTTT . TRBJ1-1 TRBD1 TRBV20-1
CSARDSRRLAAYEQYF TGCAGTGCTAGAGATTCTCGGCGTCTAGCGGCGTACGAGCAGTACTTC . TRBJ2-7 TRBD2 TRBV20-1
CAISGGTLREQYF TGTGCCATCAGTGGCGGGACACTACGCGAGCAGTACTTC . TRBJ2-7 . TRBV10-3
CSVDGDRGYQETQYF TGCAGCGTTGATGGCGACAGGGGGTACCAAGAGACCCAGTACTTC . TRBJ2-5 TRBD1 TRBV29-1
CASSHGLAFGEQFF TGTGCCAGCAGCCACGGGCTAGCGTTTGGTGAGCAGTTCTTC . TRBJ2-1 . TRBV3-1
CASSYSIGGASVLAKNIQYF TGTGCCAGCAGTTACTCGATAGGGGGGGCATCGGTCCTAGCCAAAAACATTCAGTACTTC . TRBJ2-4 . TRBV6-2/TRBV6-3
CASSYGAGGLSIYF TGTGCCAGCAGTTATGGGGCAGGGGGCTTGTCCATATATTTT . TRBJ1-3 TRBD1 TRBV28
CARILTGTNGYTF TGTGCCAGGATCCTTACGGGGACGAATGGCTACACCTTC . TRBJ1-2 . TRBV19
CSAIHDRGPSEAFF TGCAGTGCTATCCATGACAGGGGGCCTAGTGAAGCTTTCTTT few TRBJ1-1 TRBD1 TRBV20-1
CASRKRLAGVSYNEQFF TGTGCCAGCAGAAAAAGACTAGCGGGAGTTTCCTACAATGAGCAGTTCTTC . TRBJ2-1 TRBD2 TRBV13
CASRRTSWTGELFF TGTGCCAGCAGGAGGACTTCCTGGACCGGGGAGCTGTTTTTT . TRBJ2-2 . TRBV28
CASRALILNYGYTF TGTGCCAGCAGAGCCTTGATACTTAACTATGGCTACACCTTC . TRBJ1-2 . TRBV2
CASSQVDVIWGYTF TGTGCCAGCAGCCAAGTCGACGTCATCTGGGGCTACACCTTC . TRBJ1-2 . TRBV4-2
CSIYPGLAGEVSYEQYF TGCAGTATCTACCCGGGACTAGCGGGAGAAGTTTCCTACGAGCAGTACTTC few TRBJ2-7 TRBD2 TRBV20-1
CSATRGSRLAGNTQYF TGCAGTGCTACCCGCGGTTCGAGACTAGCGGGGAACACGCAGTATTTT . TRBJ2-3 TRBD2 TRBV20-1
CATQSEVGTQYF TGTGCCACACAGTCGGAAGTGGGTACGCAGTATTTT . TRBJ2-3 . TRBV24-1
CASSKEWRGPDTQYF TGTGCCAGCAGTAAGGAGTGGAGGGGCCCAGATACGCAGTATTTT few TRBJ2-3 . TRBV27
CATSDLNGDVYGYTF TGTGCCACCAGTGATTTGAACGGGGACGTCTATGGCTACACCTTC few TRBJ1-2 . TRBV24-1
CASSTRDERNEKLFF TGTGCCAGCAGTACTAGGGACGAAAGGAATGAAAAACTGTTTTTT many TRBJ1-4 . TRBV6-4
CASSRGLAGWEQYF TGTGCCAGCAGCCGAGGACTAGCGGGATGGGAGCAGTACTTC once TRBJ2-7 TRBD2 TRBV11-1
CASSETDGLYGYTF TGTGCCAGCAGTGAAACGGACGGACTCTATGGCTACACCTTC . TRBJ1-2 . TRBV2
CSVEDRTGTNEKLFF TGCAGCGTTGAAGATCGAACGGGGACTAATGAAAAACTGTTTTTT few TRBJ1-4 . TRBV29-1
CASSLGQGLNQPQHF TGTGCCAGCAGCTTAGGGCAGGGACTTAATCAGCCCCAGCATTTT many TRBJ1-5 . TRBV7-2
CASSGYEQYF TGTGCCAGCAGTGGCTACGAGCAGTACTTC . TRBJ2-7 . TRBV6-1
CSVATGMGYEQYF TGCAGCGTTGCCACGGGGATGGGCTACGAGCAGTACTTC few TRBJ2-7 . TRBV29-1
CASSFRGAGVIVETQYF TGTGCCAGCAGCTTTAGGGGGGCAGGTGTTATAGTAGAGACCCAGTACTTC . TRBJ2-5 . TRBV7-6
CSAHSGGSNTGELFF TGCAGTGCACACTCCGGGGGATCGAACACCGGGGAGCTGTTTTTT . TRBJ2-2 . TRBV20-1
CASTTGGGRDTQYF TGCGCCAGCACCACCGGGGGAGGAAGAGATACGCAGTATTTT . TRBJ2-3 . TRBV5-1
CASSVWGRDTQYF TGCGCCAGCAGCGTGTGGGGACGAGATACGCAGTATTTT few TRBJ2-3 . TRBV5-1
CASSIQQGPQFF TGTGCCAGTAGTATCCAACAGGGCCCACAGTTCTTC . TRBJ2-1 . TRBV19
CASSLYGGRGNEQFF TGTGCCAGCAGTTTATACGGCGGGAGAGGGAATGAGCAGTTCTTC . TRBJ2-1 TRBD2 TRBV27
CASSSVVVYEQYF TGTGCCAGCAGCAGCGTCGTGGTCTACGAGCAGTACTTC . TRBJ2-7 . TRBV5-6
CSVGQGARTGELFF TGCAGCGTTGGACAGGGGGCCCGCACCGGGGAGCTGTTTTTT once TRBJ2-2 TRBD1 TRBV29-1
CASSEAGRGAYNSPLHF TGTGCCAGCAGTGAGGCGGGTCGGGGGGCCTATAATTCACCCCTCCACTTT . TRBJ1-6 . TRBV25-1
CASSPQVLAYEQYF TGTGCCAGCAGCCCTCAGGTCTTAGCCTACGAGCAGTACTTC few TRBJ2-7 . TRBV7-8
CASRRTGGRGEKLFF TGTGCCAGCAGGCGTACAGGGGGCAGGGGTGAAAAACTGTTTTTT few TRBJ1-4 TRBD1 TRBV6-1
CAWSVLAGVETQYF TGTGCCTGGAGTGTTCTAGCGGGAGTAGAGACCCAGTACTTC . TRBJ2-5 TRBD2 TRBV30
CASSLAGGATDTQYF TGTGCCAGCAGCTTAGCAGGCGGGGCGACAGATACGCAGTATTTT once TRBJ2-3 . TRBV7-9
CSARGGPGGAPNSPLHF TGCAGTGCTAGAGGCGGCCCAGGGGGAGCCCCAAATTCACCCCTCCACTTT . TRBJ1-6 TRBD1 TRBV20-1
CASSSTSGSFTGELFF TGTGCCAGCAGCTCGACTAGCGGGAGCTTTACCGGGGAGCTGTTTTTT . TRBJ2-2 TRBD2 TRBV11-2
CASRVTDRAVEKLFF TGTGCCAGCAGGGTTACCGACAGGGCGGTAGAAAAACTGTTTTTT . TRBJ1-4 TRBD1 TRBV6-1
CASSVGGDRAYNEQFF TGTGCCAGCAGCGTAGGGGGAGACAGGGCCTACAATGAGCAGTTCTTC . TRBJ2-1 TRBD1 TRBV9
CATSRKGYNEQFF TGTGCCACCTCCAGAAAAGGTTACAATGAGCAGTTCTTC . TRBJ2-1 . TRBV24-1
CASSLRQGAATEAFF TGCGCCAGCAGCTTAAGACAGGGGGCTGCTACTGAAGCTTTCTTT few TRBJ1-1 TRBD1 TRBV5-1
CASSSATGGLSPLHF TGCGCCAGCAGCTCGGCGACAGGGGGACTTTCACCCCTCCACTTT . TRBJ1-6 TRBD1 TRBV5-1
CASSLDTYEKLFF TGCGCCAGCAGCTTGGACACGTATGAAAAACTGTTTTTT . TRBJ1-4 . TRBV5-1
CASSSGQGDQPQHF TGCGCCAGCAGCTCGGGACAGGGGGATCAGCCCCAGCATTTT many TRBJ1-5 TRBD1 TRBV5-1
CSAREGGGANTGELFF TGCAGTGCTAGAGAGGGCGGAGGAGCGAACACCGGGGAGCTGTTTTTT few TRBJ2-2 . TRBV20-1